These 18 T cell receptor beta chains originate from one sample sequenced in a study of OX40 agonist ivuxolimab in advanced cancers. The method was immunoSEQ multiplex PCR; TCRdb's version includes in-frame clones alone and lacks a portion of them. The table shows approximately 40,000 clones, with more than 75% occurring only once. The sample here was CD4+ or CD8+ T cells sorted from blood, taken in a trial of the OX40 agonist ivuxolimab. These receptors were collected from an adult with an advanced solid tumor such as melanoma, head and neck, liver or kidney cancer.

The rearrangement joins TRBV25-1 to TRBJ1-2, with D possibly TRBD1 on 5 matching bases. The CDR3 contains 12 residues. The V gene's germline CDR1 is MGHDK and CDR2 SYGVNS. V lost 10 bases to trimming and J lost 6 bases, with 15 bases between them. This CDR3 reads CATKGEGHGYTF. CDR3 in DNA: TGTGCCACCAAAGGGGAAGGCCATGGCTACACCTTC.

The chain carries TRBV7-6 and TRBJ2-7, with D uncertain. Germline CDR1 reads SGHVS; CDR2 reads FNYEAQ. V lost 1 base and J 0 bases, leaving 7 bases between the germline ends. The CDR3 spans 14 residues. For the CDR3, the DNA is TGTGCCAGCAGCTTAGAGGTGGGCTCCTACGAGCAGTACTTC. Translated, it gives CASSLEVGSYEQYF.

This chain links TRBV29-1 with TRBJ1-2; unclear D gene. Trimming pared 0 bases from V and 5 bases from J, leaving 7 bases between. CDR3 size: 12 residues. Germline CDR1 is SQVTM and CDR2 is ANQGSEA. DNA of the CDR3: TGCAGCGTTGAAGATATTTTTTATGGCTACACCTTC. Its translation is CSVEDIFYGYTF. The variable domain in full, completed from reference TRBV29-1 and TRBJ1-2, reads SAVISQKPSRDICQRGTSLTIQCQVDSQVTMMFWYRQQPGQSLTLIATANQGSEATYESGFVIDKFPISRPNLTFSTLTVSNMSPEDSSIYLCSVEDIFYGYTFGSGTRLTVV.

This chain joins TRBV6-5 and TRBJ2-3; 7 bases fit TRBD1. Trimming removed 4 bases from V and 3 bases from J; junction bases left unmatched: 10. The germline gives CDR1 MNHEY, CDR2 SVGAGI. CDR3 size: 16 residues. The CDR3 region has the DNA TGTGCCAGCAGTTTCCGGGACAGAGTTCCGACAGATACGCAGTATTTT. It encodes CASSFRDRVPTDTQYF.

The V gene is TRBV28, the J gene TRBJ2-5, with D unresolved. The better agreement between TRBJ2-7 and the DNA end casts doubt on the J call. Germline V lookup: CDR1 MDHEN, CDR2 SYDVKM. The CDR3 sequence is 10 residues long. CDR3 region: CASSLDEQYF. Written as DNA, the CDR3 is TGTGCCAGCAGTTTGGACGAGCAGTACTTC.

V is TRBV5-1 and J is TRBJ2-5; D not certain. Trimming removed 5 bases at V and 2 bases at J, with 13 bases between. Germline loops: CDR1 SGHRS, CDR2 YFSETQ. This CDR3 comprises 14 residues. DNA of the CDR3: TGCGCCAGCAGGTCCGGATACTTACAAGAGACCCAGTACTTC. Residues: CASRSGYLQETQYF.

In DNA form, the CDR3 reads TGTGCAATTGCCGGAGAGACCCAGTACTTC. Translated, it gives CAIAGETQYF. The V gene is TRBV28, the J gene TRBJ2-5; unclear D gene. The CDR3 has 10 residues. CDR1 and CDR2 from the germline V gene are MDHEN and SYDVKM.

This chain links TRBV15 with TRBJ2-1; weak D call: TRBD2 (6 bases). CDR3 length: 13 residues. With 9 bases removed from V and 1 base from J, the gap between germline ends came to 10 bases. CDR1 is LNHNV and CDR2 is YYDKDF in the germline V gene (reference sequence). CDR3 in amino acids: CATGEESYNEQFF. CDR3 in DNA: TGTGCCACGGGGGAGGAATCCTACAATGAGCAGTTCTTC. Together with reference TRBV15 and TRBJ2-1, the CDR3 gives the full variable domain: DAMVIQNPRYQVTQFGKPVTLSCSQTLNHNVMYWYQQKSSQAPKLLFHYYDKDFNNEADTPDNFQSRRPNTSFCFLDIRSPGLGDTAMYLCATGEESYNEQFFGPGTRLTVL.

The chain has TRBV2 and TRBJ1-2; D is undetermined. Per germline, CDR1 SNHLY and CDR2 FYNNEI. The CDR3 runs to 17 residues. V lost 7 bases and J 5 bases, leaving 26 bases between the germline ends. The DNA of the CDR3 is TGTGCCAGCATCCCGACGGCAGGACCTTTGGGCTTTTATGGCTACACCTTC. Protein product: CASIPTAGPLGFYGYTF.

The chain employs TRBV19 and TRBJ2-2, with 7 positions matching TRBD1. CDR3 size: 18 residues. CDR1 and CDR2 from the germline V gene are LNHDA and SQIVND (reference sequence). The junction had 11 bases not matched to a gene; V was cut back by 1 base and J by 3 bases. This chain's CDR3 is CASSIAATSTGYTGELFF. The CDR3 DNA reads TGTGCCAGTAGTATAGCCGCTACCTCGACAGGGTACACCGGGGAGCTGTTTTTT.

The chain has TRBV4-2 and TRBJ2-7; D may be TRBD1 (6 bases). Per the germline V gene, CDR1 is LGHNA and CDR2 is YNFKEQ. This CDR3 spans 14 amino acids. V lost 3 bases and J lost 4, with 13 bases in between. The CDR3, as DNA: TGTGCCAGCAGCCACGCAGGGGCCGGGTACGAGCAGTACTTC. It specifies CASSHAGAGYEQYF.

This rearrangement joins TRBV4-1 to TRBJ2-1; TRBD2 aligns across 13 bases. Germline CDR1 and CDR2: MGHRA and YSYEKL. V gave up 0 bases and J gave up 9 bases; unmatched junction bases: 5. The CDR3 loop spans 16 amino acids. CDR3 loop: CASSQEILAGGGEQFF. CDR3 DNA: TGCGCCAGCAGCCAAGAAATACTAGCGGGAGGGGGTGAGCAGTTCTTC.

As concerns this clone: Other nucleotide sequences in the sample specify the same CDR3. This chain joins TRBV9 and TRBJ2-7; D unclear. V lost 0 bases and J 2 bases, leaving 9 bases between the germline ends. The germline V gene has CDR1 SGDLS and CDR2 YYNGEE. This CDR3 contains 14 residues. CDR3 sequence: CASSVGGGTYEQYF. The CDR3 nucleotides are TGTGCCAGCAGCGTAGGAGGCGGAACCTACGAGCAGTACTTC.

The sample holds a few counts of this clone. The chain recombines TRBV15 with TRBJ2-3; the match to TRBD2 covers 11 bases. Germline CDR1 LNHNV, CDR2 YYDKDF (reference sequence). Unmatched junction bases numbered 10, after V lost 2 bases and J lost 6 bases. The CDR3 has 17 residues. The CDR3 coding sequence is TGTGCCACCAGCAGACGCGGAATTAGCGGGAGGGTGGATACGCAGTATTTT. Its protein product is CATSRRGISGRVDTQYF.

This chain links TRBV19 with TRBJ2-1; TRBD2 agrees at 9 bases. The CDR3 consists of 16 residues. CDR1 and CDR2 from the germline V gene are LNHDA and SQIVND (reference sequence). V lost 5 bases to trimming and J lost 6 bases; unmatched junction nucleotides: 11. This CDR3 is CASSRSPAGGFNEQFF. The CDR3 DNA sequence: TGTGCCAGTAGTCGCTCCCCAGCGGGAGGCTTCAATGAGCAGTTCTTC.

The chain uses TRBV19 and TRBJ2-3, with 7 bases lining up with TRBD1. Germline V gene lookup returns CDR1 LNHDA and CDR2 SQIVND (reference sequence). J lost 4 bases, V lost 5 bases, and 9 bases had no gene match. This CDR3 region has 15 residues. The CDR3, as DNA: TGTGCCAGTAGTCTCCGGGACAGAACAGCAGATACGCAGTATTTT. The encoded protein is CASSLRDRTADTQYF.

Written as DNA, the CDR3 is TGTGCCAGCGGTCTCGCGACAGGGGGTGAAAAACTGTTTTTT. It encodes CASGLATGGEKLFF. The chain is built from TRBV7-6 and TRBJ1-4, with TRBD1 matching over 9 bases. Per germline, CDR1 SGHVS and CDR2 FNYEAQ. With 8 bases clipped from V and 7 bases from J, the junction kept 8 bases outside the gene matches. The CDR3 loop spans 14 amino acids.

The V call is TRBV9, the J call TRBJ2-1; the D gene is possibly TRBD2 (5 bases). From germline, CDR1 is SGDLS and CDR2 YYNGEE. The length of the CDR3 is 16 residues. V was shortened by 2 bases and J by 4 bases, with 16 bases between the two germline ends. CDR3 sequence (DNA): TGTGCCAGCAGCGTCACCGGACTGTTAGATTACAATGAGCAGTTCTTC. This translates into CASSVTGLLDYNEQFF.